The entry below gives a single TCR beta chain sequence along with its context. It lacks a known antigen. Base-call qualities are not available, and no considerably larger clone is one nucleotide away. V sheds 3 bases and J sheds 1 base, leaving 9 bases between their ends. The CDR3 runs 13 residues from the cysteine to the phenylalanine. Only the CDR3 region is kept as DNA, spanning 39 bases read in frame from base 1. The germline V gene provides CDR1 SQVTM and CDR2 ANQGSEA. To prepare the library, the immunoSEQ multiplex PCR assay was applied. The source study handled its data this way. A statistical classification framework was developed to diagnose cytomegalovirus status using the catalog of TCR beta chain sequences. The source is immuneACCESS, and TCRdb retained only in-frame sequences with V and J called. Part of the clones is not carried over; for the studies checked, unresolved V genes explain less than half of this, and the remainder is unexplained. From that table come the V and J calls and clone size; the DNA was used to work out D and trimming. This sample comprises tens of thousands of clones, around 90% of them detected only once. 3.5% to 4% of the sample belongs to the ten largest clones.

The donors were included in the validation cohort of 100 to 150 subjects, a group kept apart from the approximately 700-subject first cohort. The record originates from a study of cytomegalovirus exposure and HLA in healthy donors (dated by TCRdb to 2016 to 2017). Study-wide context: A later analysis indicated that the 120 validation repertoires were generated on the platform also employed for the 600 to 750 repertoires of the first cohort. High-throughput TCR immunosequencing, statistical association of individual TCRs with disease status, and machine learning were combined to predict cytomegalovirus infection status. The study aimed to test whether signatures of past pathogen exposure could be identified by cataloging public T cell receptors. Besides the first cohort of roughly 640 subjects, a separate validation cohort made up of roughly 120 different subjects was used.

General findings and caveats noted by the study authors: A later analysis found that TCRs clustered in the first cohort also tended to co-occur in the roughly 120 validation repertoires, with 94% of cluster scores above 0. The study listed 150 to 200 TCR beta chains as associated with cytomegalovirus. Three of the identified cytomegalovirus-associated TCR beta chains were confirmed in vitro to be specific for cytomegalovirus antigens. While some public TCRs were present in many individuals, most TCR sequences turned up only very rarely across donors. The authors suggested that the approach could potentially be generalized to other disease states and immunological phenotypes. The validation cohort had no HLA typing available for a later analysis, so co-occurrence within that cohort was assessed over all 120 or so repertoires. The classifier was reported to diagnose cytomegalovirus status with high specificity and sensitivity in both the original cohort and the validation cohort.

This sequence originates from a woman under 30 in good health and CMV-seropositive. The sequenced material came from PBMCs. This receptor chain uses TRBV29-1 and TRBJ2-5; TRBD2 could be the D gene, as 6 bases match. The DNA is TGCAGCGTTGATGGAGGGATCCAAGAGACCCAGTACTTC. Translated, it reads CSVDGGIQETQYF.